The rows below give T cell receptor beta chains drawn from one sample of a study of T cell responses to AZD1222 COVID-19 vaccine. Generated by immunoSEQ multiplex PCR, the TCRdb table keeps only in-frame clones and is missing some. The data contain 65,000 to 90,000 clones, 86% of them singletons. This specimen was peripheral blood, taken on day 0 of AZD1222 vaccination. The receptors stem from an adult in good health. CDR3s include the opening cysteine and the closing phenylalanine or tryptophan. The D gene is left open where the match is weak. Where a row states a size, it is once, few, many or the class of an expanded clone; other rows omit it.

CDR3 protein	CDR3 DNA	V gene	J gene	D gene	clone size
CASSRGASSYNEQFF	TGTGCCAGCAGCCGAGGGGCTTCCTCCTACAATGAGCAGTTCTTC	TRBV7-8	TRBJ2-1	-	-
CASSPGTGLLYEQYF	TGTGCCAGCAGTCCCGGGACAGGGCTTCTCTACGAGCAGTACTTC	TRBV7-6	TRBJ2-7	TRBD1	-
CASSLQGRVYGYTF	TGTGCCAGCAGTTTACAGGGGCGAGTCTATGGCTACACCTTC	TRBV28	TRBJ1-2	-	-
CASSELNRGQAFF	TGCGCCAGCAGTGAGCTGAACAGGGGGCAAGCTTTCTTT	TRBV10-2	TRBJ1-1	TRBD1	-
CAWSVDRYEQYF	TGTGCCTGGAGTGTTGATAGATACGAGCAGTACTTC	TRBV30	TRBJ2-7	-	-
CASSLSAGELFF	TGTGCCAGCAGCTTATCCGCCGGGGAGCTGTTTTTT	TRBV7-3	TRBJ2-2	-	-
CASTRTPNTEAFF	TGCGCCAGCACAAGGACACCGAACACTGAAGCTTTCTTT	TRBV4-3	TRBJ1-1	-	-
CASSFEPRGEKLFF	TGTGCCAGCAGTTTTGAACCTAGGGGGGAAAAACTGTTTTTT	TRBV28	TRBJ1-4	-	-
CASSLAGAVLSYEQYF	TGTGCCAGCAGCTTGGCCGGGGCAGTTCTCTCCTACGAGCAGTACTTC	TRBV5-8	TRBJ2-7	-	few
CASSTTSGRVYEQFF	TGTGCCAGCAGCACAACTAGCGGGAGGGTTTATGAGCAGTTCTTC	TRBV21-1	TRBJ2-1	-	-
CASSLKTRLTF	TGTGCCAGCAGTTTGAAGACACGACTAACCTTT	TRBV28	TRBJ1-1	-	-
CASSLEVGDSYEQYF	TGTGCCAGCAGCTTGGAGGTCGGCGATTCCTACGAGCAGTACTTC	TRBV5-4	TRBJ2-7	-	-
CASPLGLGQPQHF	TGTGCCAGCCCATTGGGGCTTGGTCAGCCCCAGCATTTT	TRBV21-1	TRBJ1-5	-	-
CASSTASGRANEQFF	TGTGCCAGTAGTACCGCTAGCGGGAGGGCCAATGAGCAGTTCTTC	TRBV19	TRBJ2-1	TRBD2	-
CASRDPTSGGYNEQFF	TGTGCCAGCAGGGACCCGACTAGCGGGGGCTACAATGAGCAGTTCTTC	TRBV27	TRBJ2-1	TRBD2	-
CASSIVGGFTEAFF	TGTGCCAGTAGTATAGTAGGAGGTTTCACTGAAGCTTTCTTT	TRBV19	TRBJ1-1	-	-
CASSRRDKMNTEAFF	TGTGCCAGCAGCCGCCGGGACAAGATGAACACTGAAGCTTTCTTT	TRBV7-8	TRBJ1-1	-	-
CASSPSGGGIGQPQHF	TGTGCCAGTAGTCCCAGTGGGGGAGGAATAGGCCAGCCCCAGCATTTT	TRBV19	TRBJ1-5	-	-
CASSLRTNEKLFF	TGTGCCAGCAGTTTAAGGACTAATGAAAAACTGTTTTTT	TRBV28	TRBJ1-4	-	-
CASSLDGYATDTQYF	TGCGCCAGCAGCTTGGATGGCTATGCCACAGATACGCAGTATTTT	TRBV5-1	TRBJ2-3	-	-
CASDRGNTGELFF	TGTGCCAGCGACAGGGGGAACACCGGGGAGCTGTTTTTT	TRBV6-5	TRBJ2-2	TRBD1	-
CASSAIERERVHEQYF	TGCGCCAGCAGTGCAATTGAGCGGGAGAGGGTCCACGAGCAGTACTTC	TRBV10-1	TRBJ2-7	TRBD2	few
CASSQPDRDLYGYTF	TGCGCCAGCAGCCAACCCGACAGGGACCTCTATGGCTACACCTTC	TRBV4-1	TRBJ1-2	TRBD1	-
CASSYREWDTEAFF	TGTGCCAGCAGTTATCGGGAGTGGGACACTGAAGCTTTCTTT	TRBV6-2/TRBV6-3	TRBJ1-1	-	once
CASSQGLAGGTGELFF	TGTGCCAGCAGCCAAGGGCTAGCGGGAGGCACCGGGGAGCTGTTTTTT	TRBV3-1/TRBV3-2	TRBJ2-2	TRBD2	-
CASSGRGQDIGTEAFF	TGTGCCAGCAGCGGCAGGGGGCAGGATATAGGCACTGAAGCTTTCTTT	TRBV9	TRBJ1-1	TRBD1	-
CASGAGVPETQYF	TGTGCCAGCGGGGCGGGAGTGCCAGAGACCCAGTACTTC	TRBV3-1/TRBV3-2	TRBJ2-5	TRBD2	-
CASSVGFWTGGNTIYF	TGTGCCAGCAGCGTAGGGTTTTGGACAGGGGGAAACACCATATATTTT	TRBV9	TRBJ1-3	TRBD1	-
CASMWDSNSPLHF	TGTGCCAGCATGTGGGACTCTAATTCACCCCTCCACTTT	TRBV2	TRBJ1-6	-	-
CAISESGLSGEQYF	TGTGCCATCAGTGAGTCGGGGCTTAGTGGGGAGCAGTACTTC	TRBV10-3	TRBJ2-7	-	-
CASSYPPGQKETQYF	TGTGCCAGCAGTTACCCTCCGGGACAGAAAGAGACCCAGTACTTC	TRBV6-2/TRBV6-3	TRBJ2-5	TRBD1	-
CASSPGSSGTSYEQYF	TGTGCCAGCAGTCCCGGATCTAGCGGAACCTCCTACGAGCAGTACTTC	TRBV28	TRBJ2-7	TRBD2	few
CSASGELAGGARGELFF	TGCAGTGCTAGTGGGGAGCTAGCGGGGGGAGCCCGTGGGGAGCTGTTTTTT	TRBV20-1	TRBJ2-2	TRBD2	-
CASSPRPSYEQYF	TGTGCCAGTAGTCCACGGCCCTCCTACGAGCAGTACTTC	TRBV19	TRBJ2-7	-	few
CASSYRLALTYEQYF	TGTGCCAGCAGTTACCGACTAGCGTTAACCTACGAGCAGTACTTC	TRBV6-2/TRBV6-3	TRBJ2-7	TRBD2	-
CASSGGTFYGYTF	TGTGCCAGCTCCGGGGGGACTTTTTATGGCTACACCTTC	TRBV18	TRBJ1-2	-	-
CASIRKGQSNQPQHF	TGTGCCAGTATTCGAAAGGGCCAAAGCAATCAGCCCCAGCATTTT	TRBV19	TRBJ1-5	-	few
CASSAPDALNDQEETQYF	TGTGCCAGCAGCGCCCCGGACGCCTTGAACGATCAGGAAGAGACCCAGTACTTC	TRBV9	TRBJ2-5	-	-
CAIGTGGTNEKLFF	TGTGCCATCGGGACAGGGGGGACTAATGAAAAACTGTTTTTT	TRBV10-3	TRBJ1-4	TRBD1	-
CASSFTSGEQYF	TGTGCCAGCAGCTTTACGTCGGGCGAGCAGTACTTC	TRBV7-3	TRBJ2-7	-	-
CASSPTGQGKVEQYF	TGTGCCAGCTCACCAACGGGACAGGGAAAGGTCGAGCAGTACTTC	TRBV18	TRBJ2-7	TRBD1	-
CASSATGRSESYEQYF	TGTGCCAGCAGCGCAACGGGACGCTCGGAATCCTACGAGCAGTACTTC	TRBV7-2	TRBJ2-7	-	-
CASSLSSDYGYTF	TGTGCCAGCAGCTTAAGTTCGGACTATGGCTACACCTTC	TRBV7-9	TRBJ1-2	-	-
CAIKGTGGEGYTEAFF	TGTGCCATCAAAGGGACAGGGGGCGAAGGGTACACTGAAGCTTTCTTT	TRBV10-3	TRBJ1-1	TRBD1	-
CASSQVSGTSGGAGETQYF	TGTGCCAGCAGCCAAGTGAGCGGGACTAGCGGGGGGGCCGGAGAGACCCAGTACTTC	TRBV3-1/TRBV3-2	TRBJ2-5	TRBD2	-
CASSPQGVTEAFF	TGTGCCAGCAGTCCTCAGGGTGTCACTGAAGCTTTCTTT	TRBV6-5	TRBJ1-1	-	-
CASSVGTGSYEQYF	TGTGCCAGTAGCGTTGGGACAGGGTCCTACGAGCAGTACTTC	TRBV19	TRBJ2-7	TRBD1	-
CASSWAGNTEAFF	TGTGCCAGCAGCTGGGCAGGGAACACTGAAGCTTTCTTT	TRBV5-4	TRBJ1-1	-	-
CASSYSGPVGNQPQHF	TGTGCCAGCAGTTATTCCGGGCCTGTGGGAAATCAGCCCCAGCATTTT	TRBV6-5	TRBJ1-5	-	-
CASRPRRDRGEQYF	TGTGCCAGCAGACCCAGAAGAGACAGGGGCGAGCAGTACTTC	TRBV7-8	TRBJ2-7	TRBD1	-
CASSLQGSQPQHF	TGTGCCAGCAGTCTCCAGGGGAGTCAGCCCCAGCATTTT	TRBV27	TRBJ1-5	-	-
CASSYEYGNPGGKYF	TGTGCCAGCAGTTACGAGTATGGAAACCCAGGGGGCAAGTACTTC	TRBV6-2/TRBV6-3	TRBJ2-4	TRBD1	-
CASGMDRGFTDTQYF	TGTGCCAGCGGAATGGACAGGGGGTTCACAGATACGCAGTATTTT	TRBV28	TRBJ2-3	TRBD1	-
CASSLRWDRDEAFF	TGTGCCAGCAGTTTACGTTGGGACAGGGATGAAGCTTTCTTT	TRBV28	TRBJ1-1	TRBD1	-
CASRRTANTEAFF	TGTGCCAGTAGGAGGACAGCGAACACTGAAGCTTTCTTT	TRBV19	TRBJ1-1	-	-
CASSEYSGRETQYF	TGTGCCAGCAGTGAATATAGCGGTAGAGAGACCCAGTACTTC	TRBV25-1	TRBJ2-5	-	-
CASSQIGAGGYTF	TGCGCCAGCAGCCAAATAGGGGCAGGTGGCTACACCTTC	TRBV4-1	TRBJ1-2	-	once